Sequencing of this T cell receptor beta chain was carried out in a study of early T cells in non-severe SARS-CoV-2 infection. Study-wide context: Sequencing was performed on bulk RNA from unsorted whole blood, leaving chains unpaired.

This clonotype showed up just a few times. The antigen is unknown. Unique molecular identifiers were attached to individual cDNA molecules. Using its own MiXCR run on the 5' RACE reads, TCRdb lists one record per CDR3 protein. Counted here are tens of thousands of distinct CDR3 sequences, nearly 5% occurring once; the ten biggest clones make up 5% to 8%. V gave up 4 bases and J gave up 5 bases; unmatched junction bases: 9. The CDR3 length is 16 residues. Looked up from germline, CDR1 is SGHVS and CDR2 is FQNEAQ. Regarding the study as a whole: VDJdb matching skewed toward anti-spike CD8 responses, missing private and CD4 specificities.

The origin of this receptor is an adult who was a healthcare worker with PCR-confirmed SARS-CoV-2 infection or an uninfected control (not recorded which). This chain joins TRBV7-8 and TRBJ1-2, with 11 bases that match TRBD1. The sequenced material came from whole blood. In DNA form, the CDR3 reads TGTGCCAGCAGCTCCCGAGGACAGGGGGCAACTTATGGCTACACCTTC. Protein: CASSSRGQGATYGYTF. Looking up the rest from reference TRBV7-8 and TRBJ1-2 gives the full variable domain: GAGVSQSPRYKVAKRGQDVALRCDPISGHVSLFWYQQALGQGPEFLTYFQNEAQLDKSGLPSDRFFAERPEGSVSTLKIQRTQQEDSAVYLCASSSRGQGATYGYTFGSGTRLTVV.